A selection of T cell receptor beta chains follows, all from one sample in a study of blood T cell repertoires in COVID-19. The method was immunoSEQ multiplex PCR; TCRdb's version includes in-frame clones alone and lacks a portion of them. The top ten hold about 5% of the sample, which has a few hundred thousand clones, 70% to 90% seen once. The source material was peripheral blood. The receptor set was obtained from a man between 60 and 70 years old who had recovered from COVID-19. The CDR3 runs from the conserved cysteine through the conserved F or W.

CDR3 length,V gene,CDR3 protein
13,TRBV27,CASSGWLANEQFF
13,TRBV18,CASSPENSNEQFF
16,TRBV18,CASSLQGAGVSSEQYF
15,TRBV6-6,CASSGVGTGGNEQYF
15,TRBV5-1,CASSLAQGWTDTQYF
16,TRBV7-9,CASSLGGGAPTDTQYF
18,TRBV12-2,CASRFPAGPAGGVYEQYF
14,TRBV15,CATSRRSSYNEQFF
12,TRBV6-6,CASRRQSYEQYF
16,TRBV3-1/TRBV3-2,CASSQDLATLNNEQFF
15,TRBV10-2,CASRKGGNENQPQHF
13,TRBV6-5,CASRNTSPDTQYF
13,TRBV6-5,CASRTPGGTEAFF
14,TRBV5-1,CASSLKGEFTEAFF
12,TRBV7-9,CASSQGQVGLHF
15,TRBV27,CASSLYPTGDTEAFF
15,TRBV5-1,CASKEPGQGTYEQYF
16,TRBV7-9,CASSLRTSGAYNEQFF
15,TRBV7-2,CASSLAAGGPGEQFF
15,TRBV5-6,CASSREILWQETQYF
16,TRBV7-6,CASSLGLTGTGNTIYF
14,TRBV28,CASSFAGESQEQYF
13,TRBV19,CASSIVHRETQYF
12,TRBV5-6,CASSLAGVTQYF
13,TRBV6-5,CASRDREGIGYTF
15,TRBV11-2,CASSLGSTAQETQYF
15,TRBV6-1,CASSEVRGQNEKLFF
17,TRBV19,CASSMGFLAGGSDTQYF
16,TRBV4-1,CASSQALTRGPTEAFF
15,TRBV5-1,CASSLETGSNYGYTF
15,TRBV3-1/TRBV3-2,CASSFQRGEIYGYTF
14,TRBV7-2,CASSLLAGGLEQYF
13,TRBV19,CASTQQLNYGYTF
15,TRBV5-4,CASSSDRVNSYEQYF
15,TRBV7-3,CASSTGSREVNTQYF
17,TRBV4-1,CASSHRPGLAGDNEQFF
13,TRBV7-7,CASSFDRAETQYF
15,TRBV5-1,CASSPSRTSTDTQYF
13,TRBV29-1,CSVPGLAGYEQYF
16,TRBV9,CASSGRTGALQGEQYF
14,TRBV6-1,CASIPGTRDGEAFF
16,TRBV7-2,CASSLARTDPGNTIYF
16,TRBV3-1/TRBV3-2,CASSRQSGTAYSPLHF
14,TRBV9,CASSVDLSGYGYTF
16,TRBV3-1/TRBV3-2,CASSPRGTSGYNEQFF
15,TRBV2,CASSETGQEYYGYTF
15,TRBV7-8,CASSADRGGNQPQHF
14,TRBV7-9,CASSLVQDQETQYF